This T cell receptor beta chain was observed in a study of T cells in Graves' hyperthyroidism and ophthalmopathy. Germline values: CDR1 DFQATT, CDR2 SNEGSKA (reference sequence). V lost 0 bases, J lost 1 base, and 12 bases lay in between. The CDR3 runs to 16 residues. In its sample, this clonotype was seen many times. There were TCR beta CDR3 regions amplified from RNA transcripts. With the HTBI primer set, the TCR CDR3 went through a first round of RT-PCR. TCRdb re-called the multiplex PCR reads through MiXCR, storing one row per CDR3 protein. The sample lists hundreds of thousands of distinct CDR3 sequences, roughly 15% occurring once.

The specimen was blood. The chain joins TRBV20-1 to TRBJ2-2; a possible D gene is TRBD2 (6 bases). This receptor was taken from a woman aged 50 to 65 with Graves' ophthalmopathy. The CDR3 protein is CSARDGRSGNTGELFF. The CDR3 DNA sequence: TGCAGTGCTAGAGACGGTCGTAGCGGGAACACCGGGGAGCTGTTTTTT.